These 8 T cell receptor beta chains originate from one sample sequenced in a study of T cell responses to AZD1222 COVID-19 vaccine (dated by TCRdb to about 2021). Receptor libraries were prepared by the immunoSEQ multiplex PCR assay. TCRdb limited this immuneACCESS table to in-frame rearrangements with V and J called. A share of clones is missing; checked studies link under half to unresolved V genes, and the rest is unexplained. The sample table records roughly 130,000 clones; around 84% of these occur just once. Around 12% of the sample rests with the top ten. The sample's time point label, decoded: baseline before first vaccination. The sequencing here drew on peripheral blood, taken on day 0 of AZD1222 vaccination. These receptors came from an adult in good health.

The V gene is TRBV5-4, the J gene TRBJ2-5; 9 bases are shared with TRBD2. Germline CDR1 SGHNT, CDR2 YYREEE (reference sequence). V lost 4 bases and J lost 4; bases outside the gene matches: 8. This CDR3 contains 15 residues. Written as DNA, the CDR3 is TGTGCCAGCAGCCCGGGACTAGCAGATCGAGAGACCCAGTACTTC. Amino acid sequence: CASSPGLADRETQYF.

The chain combines TRBV2 with TRBJ2-2; maybe TRBD1 (6 bases). V was cut by 5 bases and J by 7 bases, with 14 bases left in between. The CDR3 is made up of 14 amino acids. Germline lookup yields CDR1 SNHLY and CDR2 FYNNEI. CDR3 bases: TGTGCCAGCAGTATACAGGGTCCGAGCGGGGAGCTGTTTTTT. Its translation is CASSIQGPSGELFF.

V and J are TRBV6-2 or TRBV6-3 and TRBJ2-5; a weak D match, TRBD1 (5 bases). Germline values: CDR1 MNHEY, CDR2 SVGEGT. The CDR3 spans 15 residues. Trimming stripped 2 bases from V and 0 bases from J, with 10 bases between. The CDR3 is CASSYTDRYQETQYF. The CDR3 coding sequence is TGTGCCAGCAGTTACACCGACAGATACCAAGAGACCCAGTACTTC.

CDR3 sequence reads: CASSLDYSGANVLTF. As DNA, the CDR3 is TGTGCCAGCTCCCTGGACTACTCTGGGGCCAACGTCCTGACTTTC. This chain connects TRBV18 to TRBJ2-6; a weak D match, TRBD2 (6 bases). V shed 6 bases and J shed 0 bases, with 9 bases lying between them. The germline V gene has CDR1 KGHSH and CDR2 LQKENI. The CDR3 is 15 amino acids.

This clone came up a few times. This sequence joins TRBV5-1 and TRBJ2-3, with unresolved D. Trimming stripped 4 bases from V and 0 bases from J, with 15 bases between. The CDR3 contains 16 residues. Per germline, CDR1 SGHRS and CDR2 YFSETQ. CDR3 loop: CASSRVSGSSTDTQYF. DNA for the CDR3: TGCGCCAGCAGCCGCGTTTCGGGCAGTAGCACAGATACGCAGTATTTT.

The V and J genes are TRBV7-2 and TRBJ2-2; 12 positions agree with TRBD1. Trimming at V came to 5 bases and at J to 1 base, leaving 8 bases not matched to a gene. From germline, CDR1 is SGHTA and CDR2 FQGNSA. The CDR3 contains 18 residues. The CDR3 reads CASSPGQGAPGNTGELFF. The CDR3 bases are TGTGCCAGCAGCCCGGGACAGGGGGCGCCCGGGAACACCGGGGAGCTGTTTTTT. Based on the CDR3 plus reference TRBV7-2 and TRBJ2-2, the full variable domain is GAGVSQSPSNKVTEKGKDVELRCDPISGHTALYWYRQSLGQGLEFLIYFQGNSAPDKSGLPSDRFSAERTGGSVSTLTIQRTQQEDSAVYLCASSPGQGAPGNTGELFFGEGSRLTVL.

This chain uses TRBV9 with TRBJ2-6; D gene ambiguous. Germline loops: CDR1 SGDLS, CDR2 YYNGEE. Trimming shortened V by 0 bases and J by 3 bases, and 16 bases separated the two germline ends. CDR3 length: 18 amino acids. CDR3 amino acids: CASSVALGHGYGANVLTF. The CDR3 DNA reads TGTGCCAGCAGCGTAGCTCTCGGGCACGGTTATGGGGCCAACGTCCTGACTTTC.

J is TRBJ2-6 and V is TRBV15, with D unclear. CDR3 length: 16 residues. Germline CDR1 and CDR2: LNHNV and YYDKDF (reference sequence). V lost 0 bases and J lost 0, with 6 bases in between. CDR3 coding DNA: TGTGCCACCAGCAGAGATCGGGCCTCTGGGGCCAACGTCCTGACTTTC. Translated, it gives CATSRDRASGANVLTF.